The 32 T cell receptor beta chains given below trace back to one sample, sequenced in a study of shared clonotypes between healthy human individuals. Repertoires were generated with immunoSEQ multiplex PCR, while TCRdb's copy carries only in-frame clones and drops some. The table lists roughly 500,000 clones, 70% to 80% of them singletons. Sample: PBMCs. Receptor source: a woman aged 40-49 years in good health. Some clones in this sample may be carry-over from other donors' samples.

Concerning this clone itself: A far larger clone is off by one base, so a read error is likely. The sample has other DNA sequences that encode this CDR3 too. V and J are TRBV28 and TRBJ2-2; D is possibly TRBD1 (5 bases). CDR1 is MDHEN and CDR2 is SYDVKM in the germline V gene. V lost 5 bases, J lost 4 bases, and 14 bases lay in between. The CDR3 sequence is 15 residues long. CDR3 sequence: CASSLRKGSTGELFF. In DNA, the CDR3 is TGTGCCAGCAGTCTTCGGAAGGGGTCCACCGGGGAGCTGTTTTTT.

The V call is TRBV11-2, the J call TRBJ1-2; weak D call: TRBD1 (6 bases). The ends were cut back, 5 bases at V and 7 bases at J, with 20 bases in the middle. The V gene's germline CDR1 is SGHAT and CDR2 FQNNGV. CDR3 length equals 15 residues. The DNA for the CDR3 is TGTGCCAGCAGCCCCCTCGTGGGGGGCGCAGGTGGCTACACCTTC. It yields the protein CASSPLVGGAGGYTF.

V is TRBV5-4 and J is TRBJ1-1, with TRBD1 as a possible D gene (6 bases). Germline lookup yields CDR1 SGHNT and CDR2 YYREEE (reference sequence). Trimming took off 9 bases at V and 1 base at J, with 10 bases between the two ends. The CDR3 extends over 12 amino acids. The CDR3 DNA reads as TGTGCCACCCAAGGGGGGAACACTGAAGCTTTCTTT. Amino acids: CATQGGNTEAFF.

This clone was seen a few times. CDR3 DNA: TGTGCCAGCAGCGCAGGGTCTGCCGGGGAGCTGTTTTTT. Its protein is CASSAGSAGELFF. The chain carries TRBV7-3 and TRBJ2-2; D perhaps matches TRBD1 (5 bases). This CDR3 comprises 13 residues. Trimming stripped 5 bases from V and 6 bases from J, with 10 bases between. Germline values: CDR1 SGHTA, CDR2 FQGTGA.

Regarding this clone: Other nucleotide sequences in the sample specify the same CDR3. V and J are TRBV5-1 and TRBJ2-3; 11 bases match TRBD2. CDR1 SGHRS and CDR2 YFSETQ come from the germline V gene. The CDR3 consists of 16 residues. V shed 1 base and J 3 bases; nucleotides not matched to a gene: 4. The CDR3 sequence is CASSLRGTSGTDTQYF. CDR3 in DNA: TGCGCCAGCAGCTTGCGCGGGACTAGCGGTACAGATACGCAGTATTTT.

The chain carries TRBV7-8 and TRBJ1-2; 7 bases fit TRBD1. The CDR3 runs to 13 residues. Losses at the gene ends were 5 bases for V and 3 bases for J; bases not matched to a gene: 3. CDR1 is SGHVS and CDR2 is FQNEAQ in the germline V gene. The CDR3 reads CASSPDRDYGYTF. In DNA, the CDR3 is TGTGCCAGCAGCCCCGACAGGGACTATGGCTACACCTTC.

CDR3 sequence: CASSSGLAGGGQYF. Here the CDR3 DNA reads TGTGCCAGCAGCTCCGGACTAGCGGGAGGGGGGCAGTACTTC. The J gene is TRBJ2-7, the V gene TRBV7-3; 15 bases align to TRBD2. In germline, CDR1 is SGHTA, CDR2 FQGTGA. The length of the CDR3 is 14 residues. V lost 4 bases and J lost 9; bases outside the gene matches: 4.

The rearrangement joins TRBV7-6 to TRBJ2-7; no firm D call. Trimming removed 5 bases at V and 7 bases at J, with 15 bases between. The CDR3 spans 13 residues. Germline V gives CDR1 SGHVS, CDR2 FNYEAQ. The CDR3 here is CASSQGPAGEQYF. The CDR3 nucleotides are TGTGCCAGCAGCCAAGGTCCAGCCGGTGAGCAGTACTTC.

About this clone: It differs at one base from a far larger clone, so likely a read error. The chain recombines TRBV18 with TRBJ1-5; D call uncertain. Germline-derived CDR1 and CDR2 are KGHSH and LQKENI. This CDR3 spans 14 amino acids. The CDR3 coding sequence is TGTGCCAGCTCAGAGGCCTATAGCGATCAGCCCCAGCATTTT. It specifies CASSEAYSDQPQHF.

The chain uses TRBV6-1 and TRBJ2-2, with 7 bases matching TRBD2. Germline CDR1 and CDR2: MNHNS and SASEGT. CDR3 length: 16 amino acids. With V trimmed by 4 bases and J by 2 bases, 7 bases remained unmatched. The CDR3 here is CASSALAGANTGELFF. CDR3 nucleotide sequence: TGTGCCAGCAGTGCCCTGGCGGGAGCCAACACCGGGGAGCTGTTTTTT.

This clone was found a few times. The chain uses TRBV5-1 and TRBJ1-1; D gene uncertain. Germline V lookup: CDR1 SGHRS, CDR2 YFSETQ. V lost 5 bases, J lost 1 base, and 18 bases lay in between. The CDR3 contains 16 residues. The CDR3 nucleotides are TGCGCCAGCAGGCCAGGCGAGGTGGTGGCGAACACTGAAGCTTTCTTT. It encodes CASRPGEVVANTEAFF.

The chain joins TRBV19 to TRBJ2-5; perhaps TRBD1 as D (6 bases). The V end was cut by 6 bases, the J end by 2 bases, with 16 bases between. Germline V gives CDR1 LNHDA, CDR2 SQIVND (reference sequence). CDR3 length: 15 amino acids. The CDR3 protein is CASSSQGLPQETQYF. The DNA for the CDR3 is TGTGCCAGTAGCTCACAGGGCCTCCCTCAAGAGACCCAGTACTTC.

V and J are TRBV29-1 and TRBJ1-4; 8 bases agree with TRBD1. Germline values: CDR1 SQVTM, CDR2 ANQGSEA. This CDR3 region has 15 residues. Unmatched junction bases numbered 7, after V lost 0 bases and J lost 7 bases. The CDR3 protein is CSVEDPTGGGEKLFF. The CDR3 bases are TGCAGCGTTGAAGATCCAACAGGGGGAGGTGAAAAACTGTTTTTT.

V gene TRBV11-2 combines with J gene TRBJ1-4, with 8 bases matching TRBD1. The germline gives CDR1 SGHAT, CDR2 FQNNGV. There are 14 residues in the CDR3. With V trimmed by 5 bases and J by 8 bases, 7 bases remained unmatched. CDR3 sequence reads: CASSKTGAGEKLFF. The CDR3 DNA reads TGTGCCAGCAGCAAGACAGGGGCGGGAGAAAAACTGTTTTTT.

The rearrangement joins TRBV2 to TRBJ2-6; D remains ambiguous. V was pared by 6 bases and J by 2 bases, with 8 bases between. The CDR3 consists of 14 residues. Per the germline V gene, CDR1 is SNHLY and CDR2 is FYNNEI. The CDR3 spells CASRPTAGANVLTF. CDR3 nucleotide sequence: TGTGCCAGCAGGCCGACGGCTGGGGCCAACGTCCTGACTTTC.

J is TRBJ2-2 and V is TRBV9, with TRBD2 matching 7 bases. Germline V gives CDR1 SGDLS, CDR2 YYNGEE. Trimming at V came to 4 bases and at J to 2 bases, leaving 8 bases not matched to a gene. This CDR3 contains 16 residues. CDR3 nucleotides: TGTGCCAGCAGCCCTTCGGGAGGACCCAACACCGGGGAGCTGTTTTTT. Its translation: CASSPSGGPNTGELFF.

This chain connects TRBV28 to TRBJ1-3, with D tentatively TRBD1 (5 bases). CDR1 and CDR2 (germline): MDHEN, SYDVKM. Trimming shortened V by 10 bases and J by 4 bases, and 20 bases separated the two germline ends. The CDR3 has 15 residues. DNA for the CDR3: TGTGCCACCACCAGCGGCGCAGGGCGGGGAAACACCATATATTTT. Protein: CATTSGAGRGNTIYF. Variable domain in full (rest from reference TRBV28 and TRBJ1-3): DVKVTQSSRYLVKRTGEKVFLECVQDMDHENMFWYRQDPGLGLRLIYFSYDVKMKEKGDIPEGYSVSREKKERFSLILESASTNQTSMYLCATTSGAGRGNTIYFGEGSWLTVV.

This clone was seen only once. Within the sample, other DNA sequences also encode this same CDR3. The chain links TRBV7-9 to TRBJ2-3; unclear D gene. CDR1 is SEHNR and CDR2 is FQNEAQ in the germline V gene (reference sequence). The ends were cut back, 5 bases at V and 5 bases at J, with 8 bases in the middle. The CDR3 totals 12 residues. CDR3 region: CASSLLGDTQYF. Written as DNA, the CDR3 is TGTGCCAGCAGCCTTTTGGGAGATACGCAGTATTTT.

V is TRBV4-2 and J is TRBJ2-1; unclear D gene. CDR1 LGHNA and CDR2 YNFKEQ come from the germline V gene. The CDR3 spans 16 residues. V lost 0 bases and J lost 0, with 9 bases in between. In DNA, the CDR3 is TGTGCCAGCAGCCAAGAAGGGCGGAACTCCTACAATGAGCAGTTCTTC. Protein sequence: CASSQEGRNSYNEQFF.

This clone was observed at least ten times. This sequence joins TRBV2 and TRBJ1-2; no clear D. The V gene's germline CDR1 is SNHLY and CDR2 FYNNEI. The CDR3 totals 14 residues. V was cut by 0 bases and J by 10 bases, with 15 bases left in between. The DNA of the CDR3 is TGTGCCAGCAGTGAAGCCCCGATTGAGTTTGACTACACCTTC. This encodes CASSEAPIEFDYTF.

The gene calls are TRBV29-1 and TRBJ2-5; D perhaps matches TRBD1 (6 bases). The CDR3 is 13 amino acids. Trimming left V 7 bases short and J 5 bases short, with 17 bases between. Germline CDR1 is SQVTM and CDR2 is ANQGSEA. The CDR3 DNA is TGCAGCGGGGGTGGAACAGGGTGGGAGACCCAGTACTTC. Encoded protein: CSGGGTGWETQYF. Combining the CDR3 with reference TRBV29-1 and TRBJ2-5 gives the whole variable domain SAVISQKPSRDICQRGTSLTIQCQVDSQVTMMFWYRQQPGQSLTLIATANQGSEATYESGFVIDKFPISRPNLTFSTLTVSNMSPEDSSIYLCSGGGTGWETQYFGPGTRLLVL.

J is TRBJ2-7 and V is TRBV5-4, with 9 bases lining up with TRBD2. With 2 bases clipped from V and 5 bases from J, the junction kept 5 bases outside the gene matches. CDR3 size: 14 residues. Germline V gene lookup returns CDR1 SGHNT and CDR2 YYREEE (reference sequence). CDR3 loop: CASSLGGRADEQYF. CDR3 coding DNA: TGTGCCAGCAGCTTAGGCGGGAGGGCCGACGAGCAGTACTTC. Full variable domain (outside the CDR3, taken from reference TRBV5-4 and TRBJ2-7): ETGVTQSPTHLIKTRGQQVTLRCSSQSGHNTVSWYQQALGQGPQFIFQYYREEENGRGNFPPRFSGLQFPNYSSELNVNALELDDSALYLCASSLGGRADEQYFGPGTRLTVT.

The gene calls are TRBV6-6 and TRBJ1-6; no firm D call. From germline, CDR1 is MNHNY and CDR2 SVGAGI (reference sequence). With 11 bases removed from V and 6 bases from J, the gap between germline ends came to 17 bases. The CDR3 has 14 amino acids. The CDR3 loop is CAGTGGLVNSPLHF. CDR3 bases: TGTGCCGGCACCGGAGGGCTAGTTAATTCACCCCTCCACTTT.

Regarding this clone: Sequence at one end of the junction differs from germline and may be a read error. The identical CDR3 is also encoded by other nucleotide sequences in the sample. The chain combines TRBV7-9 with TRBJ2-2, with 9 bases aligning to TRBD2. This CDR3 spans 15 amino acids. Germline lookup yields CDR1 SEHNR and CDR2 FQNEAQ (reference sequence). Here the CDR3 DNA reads TGTGCCAGCAGCTTTCTCGCGGGAGGGGCCGGAGAGCTGTTTTTT. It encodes CASSFLAGGAGELFF. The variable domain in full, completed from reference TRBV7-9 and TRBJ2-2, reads DTGVSQNPRHKITKRGQNVTFRCDPISEHNRLYWYRQTLGQGPEFLTYFQNEAQLEKSRLLSDRFSAERPKGSFSTLEIQRTEQGDSAMYLCASSFLAGGAGELFFGEGSRLTVL.

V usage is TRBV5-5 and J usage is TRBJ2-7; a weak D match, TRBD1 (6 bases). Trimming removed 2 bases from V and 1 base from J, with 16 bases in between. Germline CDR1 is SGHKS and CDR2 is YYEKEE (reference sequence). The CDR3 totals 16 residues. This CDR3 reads CASSFSPSGQSYEQYF. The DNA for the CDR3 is TGTGCCAGCAGCTTTTCTCCGTCAGGACAGTCCTACGAGCAGTACTTC.

CDR3 coding DNA: TGTGCCAGCAACTGGATAAATCAGCCCCAGCATTTT. Amino acid sequence: CASNWINQPQHF. The rearrangement uses TRBV28 and TRBJ1-5, with D unclear. The CDR3 extends over 12 amino acids. Germline V gene sequence: CDR1 MDHEN, CDR2 SYDVKM. V dropped 7 bases and J dropped 4 bases, with 8 bases sitting between them.

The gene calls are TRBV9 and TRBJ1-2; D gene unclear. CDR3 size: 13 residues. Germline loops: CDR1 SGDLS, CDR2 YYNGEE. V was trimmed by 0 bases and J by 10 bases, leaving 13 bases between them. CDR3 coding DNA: TGTGCCAGCAGCGTAGACGGTATAGGGTACTACACCTTC. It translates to CASSVDGIGYYTF.

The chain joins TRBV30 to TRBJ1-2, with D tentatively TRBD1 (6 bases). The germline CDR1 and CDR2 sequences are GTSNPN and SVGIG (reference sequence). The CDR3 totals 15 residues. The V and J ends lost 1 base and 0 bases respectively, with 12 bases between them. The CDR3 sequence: CAWSATGITNYGYTF. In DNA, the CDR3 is TGTGCCTGGAGTGCTACAGGGATCACTAACTATGGCTACACCTTC. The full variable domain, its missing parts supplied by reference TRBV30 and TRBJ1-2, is SQTIHQWPATLVQPVGSPLSLECTVEGTSNPNLYWYRQAAGRGLQLLFYSVGIGQISSEVPQNLSASRPQDRQFILSSKKLLLSDSGFYLCAWSATGITNYGYTFGSGTRLTVV.

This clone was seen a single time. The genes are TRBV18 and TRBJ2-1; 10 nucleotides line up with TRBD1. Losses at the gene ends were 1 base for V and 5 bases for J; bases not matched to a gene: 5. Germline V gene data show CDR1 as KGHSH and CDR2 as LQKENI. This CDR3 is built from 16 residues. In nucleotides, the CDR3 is TGTGCCAGCTCACCACTCGCGGGACAGGGGAACAATGAGCAGTTCTTC. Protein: CASSPLAGQGNNEQFF.

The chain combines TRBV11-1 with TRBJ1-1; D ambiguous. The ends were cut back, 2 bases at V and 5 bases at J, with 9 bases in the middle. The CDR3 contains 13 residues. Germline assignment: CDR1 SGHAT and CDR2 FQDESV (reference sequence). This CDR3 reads CASSLRLGTEAFF. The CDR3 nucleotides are TGTGCCAGCAGCTTACGGTTGGGGACTGAAGCTTTCTTT.

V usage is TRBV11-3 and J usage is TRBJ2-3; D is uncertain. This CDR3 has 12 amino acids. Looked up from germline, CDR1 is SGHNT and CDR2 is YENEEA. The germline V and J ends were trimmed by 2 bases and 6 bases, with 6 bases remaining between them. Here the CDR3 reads CASSLRSDTQYF. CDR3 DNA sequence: TGTGCCAGCAGCTTAAGATCTGATACGCAGTATTTT.

CDR3 coding DNA: TGTGCCAGCAGTATTAGACAGGCAAACACCGGGGAGCTGTTTTTT. It is translated as CASSIRQANTGELFF. V and J are TRBV6-5 and TRBJ2-2; D is perhaps TRBD1 (6 bases). V lost 5 bases to trimming and J lost 2 bases, with 12 bases between them. CDR3 length: 15 residues. Germline lookup yields CDR1 MNHEY and CDR2 SVGAGI.